Below, 6 T cell receptor beta chains from the same sample are listed, as sequenced in a study of T cells in Graves' hyperthyroidism and ophthalmopathy. From RNA transcripts, TCR beta CDR3 regions were amplified. Initially, a first-round RT-PCR of the TCR CDR3 employed the HTBI primer set. MiXCR, applied by TCRdb to the multiplex PCR reads, yields one record per CDR3 protein. The table records approximately 420,000 distinct CDR3 sequences, around 14% of them present only once. The source material was blood. These TCRs come from a woman aged 25 to 39 with Graves' hyperthyroidism.

This clonotype was found a few times. V usage is TRBV15 and J usage is TRBJ2-5; no definite D call. V was trimmed by 4 bases and J by 0 bases, leaving 6 bases between them. CDR1 is LNHNV and CDR2 is YYDKDF in the germline V gene (reference sequence). CDR3 length: 13 amino acids. DNA of the CDR3: TGTGCCACCAGCACCCCGAACCAAGAGACCCAGTACTTC. As protein: CATSTPNQETQYF.

This clonotype was seen more than once but under ten times. J is TRBJ2-2 and V is TRBV11-2, with TRBD2 as a possible D gene (6 bases). This CDR3 comprises 15 residues. The germline gives CDR1 SGHAT, CDR2 FQNNGV. V was cut by 4 bases and J by 5 bases, with 14 bases left in between. Here the CDR3 DNA reads TGTGCCAGCAGCTCCCCGGCTGGGAGGACCGGGGAGCTGTTTTTT. As protein: CASSSPAGRTGELFF.

Ten or more counts support this clonotype. The chain combines TRBV28 with TRBJ2-5; no definite D call. Looked up from germline, CDR1 is MDHEN and CDR2 is SYDVKM. This CDR3 spans 14 amino acids. V lost 7 bases and J lost 9, with 21 bases in between. DNA for the CDR3: TGTGCCAGCACCCTTAAAGGCTTAACAGTCGCCCAGTACTTC. Its protein product is CASTLKGLTVAQYF. The complete variable domain, with remaining parts taken from reference TRBV28 and TRBJ2-5, reads DVKVTQSSRYLVKRTGEKVFLECVQDMDHENMFWYRQDPGLGLRLIYFSYDVKMKEKGDIPEGYSVSREKKERFSLILESASTNQTSMYLCASTLKGLTVAQYFGPGTRLLVL.

This clonotype was seen repeatedly, ten times or more. This chain uses TRBV3-1 with TRBJ2-2; either TRBD1 or TRBD2 may fit D (5 bases each). V gave up 3 bases and J gave up 2 bases, with 10 bases separating them. The CDR3 is made up of 15 amino acids. Germline assignment: CDR1 LGHDT and CDR2 YNNKEL (reference sequence). CDR3 sequence reads: CASSHPGTNTGELFF. The CDR3 nucleotides are TGTGCCAGCAGCCATCCCGGGACCAACACCGGGGAGCTGTTTTTT.

The sample holds many counts of this clonotype. The gene calls are TRBV6-4 and TRBJ2-1, with TRBD2 matching over 11 bases. The V segment lost 7 bases and the J segment 2 bases; nucleotides outside the gene matches: 10. This CDR3 comprises 17 residues. Germline CDR1 reads MRHNA; CDR2 reads SNTAGT. Here the CDR3 reads CASTWASGRRTYNEQFF. The DNA of the CDR3 is TGTGCCAGCACGTGGGCTAGCGGGAGGAGGACCTACAATGAGCAGTTCTTC.

This clonotype was observed many times. The chain joins TRBV20-1 to TRBJ2-3; D might be TRBD1 (5 bases). CDR3 size: 15 residues. Trimming took 3 bases from V and 0 from J, leaving 13 bases between them. CDR1 is DFQATT, CDR2 SNEGSKA, per germline (reference sequence). CDR3 nucleotide sequence: TGCAGTGCTAGCGACAGAGCCACTAGCACAGATACGCAGTATTTT. Amino acids: CSASDRATSTDTQYF.